This TCR beta chain was documented in a study of human T cells and chemical hapten exposure. Overall study context: Variability of per-sample TCR yields stemmed mainly from small differences in pooled library volume. Notes on the study in general: There was a positive correlation between PT1 expanded TCR counts and patch test score.

The time point denotes: patch test 3, about 24 weeks after DPC sensitization. Sample treatment: therapeutic diphenylcyclopropenone sensitization with weekly scalp DPC. Before extraction, the whole blood was not fractionated, and total RNA was taken from it. This clonotype turned up a few times. Its target is unknown. Germline CDR1 and CDR2: MNHEY and SVGAGI. This CDR3 has 14 amino acids. V shed 6 bases, J shed 5 bases, and the junction held 6 bases outside the gene matches. TCRdb reprocessed the RACE reads with MiXCR, giving one entry per CDR3 protein. Here the sample spans about 84,000 distinct CDR3 sequences, roughly a tenth being singletons.

This chain links TRBV6-5 with TRBJ2-3; TRBD1 aligns across 9 bases. Sequencing was performed on whole blood, taken in connection with sensitization to the hapten diphenylcyclopropenone (DPC). The sequence was collected from a woman aged 50 to 65 with alopecia areata. Some clones in this sample may be carry-over from other donors' samples. The CDR3 sequence: CASRTQGARDTQYF. CDR3 nucleotides: TGTGCCAGCAGGACACAGGGGGCAAGAGATACGCAGTATTTT.